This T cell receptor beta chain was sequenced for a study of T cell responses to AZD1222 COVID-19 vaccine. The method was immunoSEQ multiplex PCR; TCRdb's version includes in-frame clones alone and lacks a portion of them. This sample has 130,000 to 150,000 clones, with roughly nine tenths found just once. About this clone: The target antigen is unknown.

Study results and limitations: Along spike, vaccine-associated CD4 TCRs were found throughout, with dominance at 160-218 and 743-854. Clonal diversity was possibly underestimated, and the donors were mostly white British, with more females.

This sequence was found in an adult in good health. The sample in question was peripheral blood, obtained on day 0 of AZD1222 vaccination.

The CDR3 DNA reads TGTGCCAGCAGCGCTCCTCCCGCCAACGAGCAGTACTTC. It specifies CASSAPPANEQYF. The chain uses TRBV9 and TRBJ2-7, with no clear D. The germline CDR1 and CDR2 sequences are SGDLS and YYNGEE. The CDR3 sequence is 13 residues long. The V end was cut by 3 bases, the J end by 5 bases, with 12 bases between.